This T cell receptor beta chain came from a study of post-analysis software for immune sequencing data. Study-level results: The study found TRBV5-6, TRBV5-1 and TRBV20-1 among five TRBV segments more frequent in patients than controls.

Germline V gene lookup returns CDR1 SGHDT and CDR2 YYEEEE. Losses at the gene ends were 4 bases for V and 4 bases for J; bases not matched to a gene: 7. The CDR3 covers 14 residues. cDNA libraries for TCR beta contained unique molecular identifiers. Each CDR3 protein is one row after TCRdb ran MiXCR on the PCR reads. Here the sample spans some 800,000 distinct CDR3 sequences, about 43% being singletons. There are a few counts of this clonotype. Its antigen is unknown. The sequenced sample consisted of blood. This receptor was identified in a girl between 10 and 17 years old with multiple sclerosis. This chain joins TRBV5-6 and TRBJ2-5, with 7 bases fitting TRBD2. CDR3 sequence (DNA): TGTGCCAGCAGCCCGCCGGGGAGGGGAGAGACCCAGTACTTC. It translates to CASSPPGRGETQYF.